The clone carrying this TCR beta chain has just a few counts. Its specificity is unknown. One end of the junction fails to match germline, which may point to a read error. CDR1 LNHNV and CDR2 YYDKDF come from the germline V gene (reference sequence). The CDR3 spans 13 residues. Quantitative 5'-RACE was performed with molecular barcodes, and it yielded the TCR beta libraries. TCRdb passed the 5' RACE reads through MiXCR, listing each CDR3 protein once. The profile shows some 240,000 distinct CDR3 sequences, approximately 24% of them singletons. The entry originates in a study of CD8 T cells in ankylosing spondylitis. Study outcomes and limitations: Disease-linked clones had a CD8+ phenotype and relatively low frequency in peripheral blood. In reactive arthritis synovial fluid and blood, some motif variants had been reported before.

This sequence was found in a male donor with ankylosing spondylitis or in good health (not recorded which). The specimen was blood, either unsorted or a sorted T cell fraction (not recorded which). This chain joins TRBV15 and TRBJ1-1; D not certain. CDR3 nucleotide sequence: TGTGCCACCAGCAGAGATGGGAACGCTGAAGCTTTCTTT. Amino acid sequence: CATSRDGNAEAFF. Filled out from reference TRBV15 and TRBJ1-1, the complete variable domain reads DAMVIQNPRYQVTQFGKPVTLSCSQTLNHNVMYWYQQKSSQAPKLLFHYYDKDFNNEADTPDNFQSRRPNTSFCFLDIRSPGLGDTAMYLCATSRDGNAEAFFGQGTRLTVV.